The 24 T cell receptor beta chains given below trace back to one sample, sequenced in a study of blood T cell repertoires in COVID-19. The assay was immunoSEQ multiplex PCR, and TCRdb's table has in-frame clones only and misses some. The sample holds approximately 100,000 clones, over 70% seen once. Source material: peripheral blood. These receptors originate from a human donor with acute or convalescent COVID-19. The donor label of this sample is uncertain.

The chain joins TRBV5-4 to TRBJ2-7, with a weak D call TRBD2 (5 bases). Germline V lookup: CDR1 SGHNT, CDR2 YYREEE (reference sequence). V lost 4 bases and J 2 bases, leaving 10 bases between the germline ends. CDR3 length: 13 residues. CDR3 sequence reads: CASSITGTYEQYV. The CDR3, as DNA: TGTGCCAGCAGCATAACGGGGACCTACGAGCAGTACGTC.

The chain has TRBV7-9 and TRBJ1-2, with D possibly TRBD1 on 5 matching bases. The germline V and J ends were trimmed by 1 base and 8 bases, with 14 bases remaining between them. CDR3 length equals 14 residues. CDR1 is SEHNR, CDR2 FQNEAQ, per germline (reference sequence). The CDR3 region is CASSLVSQGHGYTF. The CDR3 nucleotides read TGTGCCAGCAGCTTAGTATCGCAGGGTCACGGCTACACCTTC.

The table lists this clone with a few counts. The chain combines TRBV7-2 with TRBJ1-2; D gene ambiguous. V lost 4 bases and J lost 8, with 14 bases in between. This CDR3 has 13 residues. Germline CDR1 and CDR2: SGHTA and FQGNSA. Here the CDR3 DNA reads TGTGCCAGCAGCTCTTCGGGTCGGAGAGGCTACACCTTC. It is translated as CASSSSGRRGYTF.

The chain carries TRBV29-1 and TRBJ1-5; the D is unclear. Germline V gene sequence: CDR1 SQVTM, CDR2 ANQGSEA. V was pared by 2 bases and J by 4 bases, with 9 bases between. This CDR3 is 13 amino acids long. The CDR3 region is CSVEITGNQPQHF. The CDR3 nucleotides read TGCAGCGTTGAAATTACGGGGAATCAGCCCCAGCATTTT.

The gene calls are TRBV5-1 and TRBJ2-5; 11 bases are a match to TRBD2. The CDR3 sequence is 20 residues long. Germline V gives CDR1 SGHRS, CDR2 YFSETQ. Trimming cost V 2 bases and J 4 bases; bases outside gene matches: 19. As DNA, the CDR3 is TGCGCCAGCAGCTTCCTTCCAATCACTAGCGGGGGCGAGGAACGAGAGACCCAGTACTTC. This encodes CASSFLPITSGGEERETQYF.

V is TRBV6-5 and J is TRBJ1-5; a possible D gene is TRBD1 (6 bases). This CDR3 region has 15 residues. The ends were cut back, 6 bases at V and 7 bases at J, with 19 bases in the middle. Per germline, CDR1 MNHEY and CDR2 SVGAGI. In DNA, the CDR3 is TGTGCCAGCAGACTAAACAGGGACCGACGGCAGCCCCAGCATTTT. Amino acids: CASRLNRDRRQPQHF.

This sequence joins TRBV5-1 and TRBJ2-7; a weak D match, TRBD1 (5 bases). Per the germline V gene, CDR1 is SGHRS and CDR2 is YFSETQ. V was shortened by 0 bases and J by 2 bases, with 12 bases between the two germline ends. The CDR3 has 15 residues. The CDR3 protein is CASSLGAGHAYEQYF. The CDR3 region has the DNA TGCGCCAGCAGCTTGGGGGCAGGGCATGCCTACGAGCAGTACTTC.

In DNA form, the CDR3 reads TGTGCCAGCAGTCCGGGGGACAGGGCCCATCATGAGCAGTACGTC. Translation: CASSPGDRAHHEQYV. The rearrangement joins TRBV28 to TRBJ2-7, with TRBD1 matching 9 bases. The CDR3 spans 15 residues. Germline-derived CDR1 and CDR2 are MDHEN and SYDVKM. V was clipped by 5 bases and J by 7 bases; unmatched bases: 12.

This clone was seen a handful of times. The rearrangement links TRBV18 to TRBJ1-1; D gene ambiguous. The CDR3 is 12 residues long. Germline loops: CDR1 KGHSH, CDR2 LQKENI. V lost 4 bases and J 5 bases, leaving 8 bases between the germline ends. CDR3 sequence: CASSLGRTEAFF. As DNA, the CDR3 is TGTGCCAGCTCACTTGGGAGGACTGAAGCTTTCTTT. Full variable domain (outside the CDR3, taken from reference TRBV18 and TRBJ1-1): NAGVMQNPRHLVRRRGQEARLRCSPMKGHSHVYWYRQLPEEGLKFMVYLQKENIIDESGMPKERFSAEFPKEGPSILRIQQVVRGDSAAYFCASSLGRTEAFFGQGTRLTVV.

This clone occurred once. This chain joins TRBV9 and TRBJ2-6; 9 nucleotides match TRBD1. CDR3 length: 17 residues. Germline loops: CDR1 SGDLS, CDR2 YYNGEE. Trimming took 3 bases from V and 2 from J; bases not matched to a gene: 6. The CDR3 coding sequence is TGTGCCAGCAGCGGACCGGGACAGGGCACTGGGGCCAACGTCCTGACTTTC. It yields the protein CASSGPGQGTGANVLTF.

A few counts support this clone. The chain links TRBV2 to TRBJ2-6; a possible D gene is TRBD1 (5 bases). The germline V gene has CDR1 SNHLY and CDR2 FYNNEI. The CDR3 is made up of 15 amino acids. Between the trimmed V and J ends, which lost 8 bases and 2 bases, there was a span of 13 bases. The CDR3 loop is CASSGHLAGANVLTF. CDR3 nucleotides: TGTGCCAGCTCAGGGCATTTGGCTGGGGCCAACGTCCTGACTTTC.

The V and J genes are TRBV5-1 and TRBJ1-4; no reliable D call. With 0 bases removed from V and 8 bases from J, the gap between germline ends came to 14 bases. The CDR3 contains 15 residues. The germline CDR1 and CDR2 sequences are SGHRS and YFSETQ. CDR3 bases: TGCGCCAGCAGCTTGGAAGCGACGGGAGGGGAAAAACTGTTTTTT. This codes for CASSLEATGGEKLFF. The full variable domain, completed using reference TRBV5-1 and TRBJ1-4, is KAGVTQTPRYLIKTRGQQVTLSCSPISGHRSVSWYQQTPGQGLQFLFEYFSETQRNKGNFPGRFSGRQFSNSRSEMNVSTLELGDSALYLCASSLEATGGEKLFFGSGTQLSVL.

The V and J genes are TRBV28 and TRBJ1-2, with 7 bases matching TRBD1. CDR1 and CDR2 from the germline V gene are MDHEN and SYDVKM. CDR3 length equals 12 residues. J lost 1 base, V lost 8 bases, and 1 base had no gene match. As DNA, the CDR3 is TGTGCCAGCCGGGACAGTAACTATGGCTACACCTTC. Translating gives CASRDSNYGYTF.

The chain combines TRBV20-1 with TRBJ2-3; no firm D call. The CDR3 contains 10 residues. From germline, CDR1 is DFQATT and CDR2 SNEGSKA (reference sequence). Between the trimmed V and J ends, which lost 4 bases and 6 bases, there was a span of 5 bases. CDR3 DNA: TGCAGTGCTACTAGGGATACGCAGTATTTT. This gives the protein CSATRDTQYF.

This clone was observed a single time. The chain uses TRBV19 and TRBJ1-2; 9 nucleotides align to TRBD1. The CDR3 covers 16 residues. The V gene's germline CDR1 is LNHDA and CDR2 SQIVND (reference sequence). Losses at the gene ends were 6 bases for V and 5 bases for J; bases not matched to a gene: 13. CDR3 nucleotide sequence: TGTGCCAGTAGGAGGGACAGGGTGCCATATTTATATGGCTACACCTTC. Its translation: CASRRDRVPYLYGYTF.

This chain links TRBV3-1 (or the pseudogene TRBV3-2) with TRBJ1-5; no clear D. Germline V gene sequence: CDR1 LGHDT, CDR2 YNNKEL (reference sequence). The V gene lost 0 bases and the J gene lost 4 bases, with 4 bases spanning the gap. The CDR3 length is 13 residues. CDR3 sequence reads: CASSQERNQPQHF. The CDR3 nucleotides read TGTGCCAGCAGCCAAGAACGGAATCAGCCCCAGCATTTT.

The CDR3 is CASSLKGGGAGSGTDTQYF. CDR3 nucleotide sequence: TGTGCCAGCAGCTTAAAGGGTGGCGGGGCAGGATCGGGCACAGATACGCAGTATTTT. This rearrangement joins TRBV7-3 to TRBJ2-3; possibly TRBD2 for D (6 bases). Deletions cut 1 base from V and 1 base from J, with 21 bases between. Looked up from germline, CDR1 is SGHTA and CDR2 is FQGTGA. The CDR3 is 19 residues long.

This chain uses TRBV9 with TRBJ2-2, with D perhaps TRBD1 (6 bases). V lost 3 bases to trimming and J lost 8 bases, with 14 bases between them. The germline CDR1 and CDR2 sequences are SGDLS and YYNGEE. This CDR3 region has 14 residues. CDR3 region: CASSDDRPGGELFF. The CDR3 bases are TGTGCCAGCAGCGACGACAGGCCGGGAGGGGAGCTGTTTTTT.

The J gene is TRBJ2-1, the V gene TRBV5-6, with unresolved D. The CDR3 is 11 amino acids. Germline lookup yields CDR1 SGHDT and CDR2 YYEEEE. The V end was cut by 0 bases, the J end by 10 bases, with 5 bases between. The CDR3 here is CASSLVTEQFF. For the CDR3, the DNA is TGTGCCAGCAGCTTGGTAACAGAGCAGTTCTTC.

The chain recombines TRBV5-1 with TRBJ1-4; 7 nucleotides match TRBD1. J was trimmed by 5 bases and V by 7 bases; bases with no gene match: 8. Germline CDR1 is SGHRS and CDR2 is YFSETQ. The CDR3 is 14 residues long. CDR3 sequence reads: CASGLGTENEKLFF. The CDR3 nucleotides are TGCGCCAGCGGACTCGGGACAGAGAATGAAAAACTGTTTTTT.

This clone was observed a few times. The rearrangement joins TRBV2 to TRBJ1-5; maybe TRBD1 (5 bases). Germline-derived CDR1 and CDR2 are SNHLY and FYNNEI. The CDR3 sequence is 15 residues long. The ends were cut back, 3 bases at V and 2 bases at J, with 11 bases in the middle. The CDR3 here is CASSEGGSGNQPQHF. The DNA for the CDR3 is TGTGCCAGCAGTGAGGGGGGTTCGGGCAATCAGCCCCAGCATTTT.

The chain is built from TRBV5-1 and TRBJ2-5; D may be TRBD2 (5 bases). The CDR3 runs to 16 residues. The V gene lost 0 bases and the J gene lost 2 bases, with 14 bases spanning the gap. Germline V gene data show CDR1 as SGHRS and CDR2 as YFSETQ. The CDR3 protein is CASSLGVGAVQETQYF. CDR3 bases: TGCGCCAGCAGCTTGGGGGTAGGAGCGGTGCAAGAGACCCAGTACTTC. The whole variable domain, remainder taken from reference TRBV5-1 and TRBJ2-5, is KAGVTQTPRYLIKTRGQQVTLSCSPISGHRSVSWYQQTPGQGLQFLFEYFSETQRNKGNFPGRFSGRQFSNSRSEMNVSTLELGDSALYLCASSLGVGAVQETQYFGPGTRLLVL.

CDR3 bases: TGTGCCAGCAGTGTTCGGCAGGGCAATCAGCCCCAGCATTTT. It codes for CASSVRQGNQPQHF. The chain carries TRBV2 and TRBJ1-5; D is ambiguous. This CDR3 comprises 14 residues. The V gene's germline CDR1 is SNHLY and CDR2 FYNNEI. Trimming removed 4 bases from V and 2 bases from J, with 9 bases in between.

V is TRBV11-3 and J is TRBJ2-2, with a tentative D call TRBD2 (6 bases). V was shortened by 5 bases and J by 0 bases, with 10 bases between the two germline ends. This CDR3 region has 15 residues. In germline, CDR1 is SGHNT, CDR2 YENEEA. The CDR3: CASSPGGTNTGELFF. CDR3 DNA sequence: TGTGCCAGCAGCCCTGGAGGGACGAACACCGGGGAGCTGTTTTTT.